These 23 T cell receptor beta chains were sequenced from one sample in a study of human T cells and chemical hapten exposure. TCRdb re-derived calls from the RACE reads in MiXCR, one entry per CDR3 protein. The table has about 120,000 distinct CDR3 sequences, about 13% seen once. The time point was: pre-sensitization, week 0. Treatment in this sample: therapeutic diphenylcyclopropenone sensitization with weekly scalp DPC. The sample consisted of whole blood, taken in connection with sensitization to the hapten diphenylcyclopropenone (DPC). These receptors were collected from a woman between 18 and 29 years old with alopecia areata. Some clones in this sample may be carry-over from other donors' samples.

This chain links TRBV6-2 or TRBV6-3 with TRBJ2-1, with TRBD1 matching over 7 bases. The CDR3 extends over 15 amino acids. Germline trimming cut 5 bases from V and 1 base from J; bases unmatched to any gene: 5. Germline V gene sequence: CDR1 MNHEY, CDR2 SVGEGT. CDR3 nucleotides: TGTGCCAGCAGTCAGACAGGGCGTTCCTACAATGAGCAGTTCTTC. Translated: CASSQTGRSYNEQFF.

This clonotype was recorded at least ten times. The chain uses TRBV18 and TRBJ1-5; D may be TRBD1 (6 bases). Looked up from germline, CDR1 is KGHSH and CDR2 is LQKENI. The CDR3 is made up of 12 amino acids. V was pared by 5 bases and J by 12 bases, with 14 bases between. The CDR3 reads CASSTQGNHQHF. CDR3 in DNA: TGTGCCAGCTCAACCCAGGGGAATCACCAGCATTTT.

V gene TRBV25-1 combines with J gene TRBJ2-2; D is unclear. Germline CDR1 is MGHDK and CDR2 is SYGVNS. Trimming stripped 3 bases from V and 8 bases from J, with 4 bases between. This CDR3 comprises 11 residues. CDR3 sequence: CASSERGELFF. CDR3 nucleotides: TGTGCCAGCAGTGAGAGAGGGGAGCTGTTTTTT.

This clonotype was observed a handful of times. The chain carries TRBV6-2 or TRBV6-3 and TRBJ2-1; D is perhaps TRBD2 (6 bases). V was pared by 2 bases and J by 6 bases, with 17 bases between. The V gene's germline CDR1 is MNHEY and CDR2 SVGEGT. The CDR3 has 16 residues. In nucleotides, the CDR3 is TGTGCCAGCAGTTACCGCCTCGGGACTTCCCCCAATGAGCAGTTCTTC. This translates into CASSYRLGTSPNEQFF.

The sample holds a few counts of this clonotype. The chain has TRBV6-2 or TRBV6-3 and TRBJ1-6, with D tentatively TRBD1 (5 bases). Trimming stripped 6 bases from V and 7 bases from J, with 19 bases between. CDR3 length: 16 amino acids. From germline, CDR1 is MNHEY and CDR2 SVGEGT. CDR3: CASSLRSAGRNSPLHF. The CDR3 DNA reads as TGTGCCAGCAGCCTACGGAGTGCAGGGCGGAATTCACCCCTCCACTTT.

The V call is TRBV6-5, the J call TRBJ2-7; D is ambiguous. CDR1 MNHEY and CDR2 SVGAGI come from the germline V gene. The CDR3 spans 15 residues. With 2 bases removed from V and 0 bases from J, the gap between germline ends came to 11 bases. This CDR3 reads CASSYLATSSYEQYF. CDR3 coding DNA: TGTGCCAGCAGTTACCTTGCGACAAGCTCCTACGAGCAGTACTTC.

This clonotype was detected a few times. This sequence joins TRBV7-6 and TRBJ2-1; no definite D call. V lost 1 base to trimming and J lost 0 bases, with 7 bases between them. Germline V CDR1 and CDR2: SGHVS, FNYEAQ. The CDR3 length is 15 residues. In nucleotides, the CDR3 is TGTGCCAGCAGCTTAGTTCTGAACTCCTACAATGAGCAGTTCTTC. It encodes CASSLVLNSYNEQFF.

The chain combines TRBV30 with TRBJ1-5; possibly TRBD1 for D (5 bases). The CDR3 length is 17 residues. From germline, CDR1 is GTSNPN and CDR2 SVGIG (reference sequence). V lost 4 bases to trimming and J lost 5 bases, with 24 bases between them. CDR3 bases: TGTGCCTGGACCAAACCCTCGGCGGGCAGGGCGGATCAGCCCCAGCATTTT. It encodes CAWTKPSAGRADQPQHF.

The CDR3 DNA reads TGTGCCAGCAGCTTAGAATGGATCCTTAGCACAGATACGCAGTATTTT. This encodes CASSLEWILSTDTQYF. The rearrangement joins TRBV7-8 to TRBJ2-3; D uncertain. Trimming cost V 1 base and J 0 bases, with 11 bases left between them. The CDR3 totals 16 residues. Germline V gives CDR1 SGHVS, CDR2 FQNEAQ.

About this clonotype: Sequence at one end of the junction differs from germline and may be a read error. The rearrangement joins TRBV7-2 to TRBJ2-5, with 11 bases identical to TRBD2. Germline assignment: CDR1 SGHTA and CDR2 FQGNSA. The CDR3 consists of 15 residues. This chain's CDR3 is CASSIAGGRIETQYF. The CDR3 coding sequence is TGTGCCAGCAGCATAGCGGGGGGGCGGATAGAGACCCAGTACTTC.

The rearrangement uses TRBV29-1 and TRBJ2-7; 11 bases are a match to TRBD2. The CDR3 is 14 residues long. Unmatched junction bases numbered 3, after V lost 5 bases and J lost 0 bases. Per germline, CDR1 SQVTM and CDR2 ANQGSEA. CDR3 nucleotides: TGCAGCGTTTCCGGGACTAGCGGCTCCTACGAGCAGTACTTC. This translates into CSVSGTSGSYEQYF.

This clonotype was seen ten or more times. CDR3 sequence reads: CASSLVVDPSYEQYF. For the CDR3, the DNA is TGTGCCAGCAGCTTGGTTGTGGACCCCTCCTACGAGCAGTACTTC. The V call is TRBV5-5, the J call TRBJ2-7; D not certain. In germline, CDR1 is SGHKS, CDR2 YYEKEE (reference sequence). The V end was cut by 0 bases, the J end by 0 bases, with 10 bases between. The CDR3 loop spans 15 amino acids. Complete variable domain (other parts from reference TRBV5-5 and TRBJ2-7): DAGVTQSPTHLIKTRGQQVTLRCSPISGHKSVSWYQQVLGQGPQFIFQYYEKEERGRGNFPDRFSARQFPNYSSELNVNALLLGDSALYLCASSLVVDPSYEQYFGPGTRLTVT.

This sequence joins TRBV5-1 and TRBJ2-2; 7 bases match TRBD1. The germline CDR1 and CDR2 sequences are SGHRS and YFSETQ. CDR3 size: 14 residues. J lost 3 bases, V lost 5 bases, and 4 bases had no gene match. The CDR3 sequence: CASRLGTDTGELFF. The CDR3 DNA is TGCGCCAGCAGACTCGGGACAGACACCGGGGAGCTGTTTTTT. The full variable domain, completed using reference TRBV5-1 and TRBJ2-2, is KAGVTQTPRYLIKTRGQQVTLSCSPISGHRSVSWYQQTPGQGLQFLFEYFSETQRNKGNFPGRFSGRQFSNSRSEMNVSTLELGDSALYLCASRLGTDTGELFFGEGSRLTVL.

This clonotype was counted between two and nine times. CDR3 loop: CASSWTGVTGELFF. CDR3 DNA sequence: TGTGCCAGCAGCTGGACAGGGGTCACCGGGGAGCTGTTTTTT. The chain is built from TRBV27 and TRBJ2-2; TRBD1 agrees at 9 bases. The germline gives CDR1 MNHEY, CDR2 SMNVEV (reference sequence). With V trimmed by 6 bases and J by 4 bases, 3 bases remained unmatched. This CDR3 region has 14 residues.

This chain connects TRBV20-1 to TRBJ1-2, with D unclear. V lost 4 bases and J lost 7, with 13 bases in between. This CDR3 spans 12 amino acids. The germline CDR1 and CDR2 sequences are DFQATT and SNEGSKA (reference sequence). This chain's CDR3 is CSANRATLGYTF. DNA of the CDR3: TGCAGTGCTAACCGGGCCACCCTTGGCTACACCTTC.

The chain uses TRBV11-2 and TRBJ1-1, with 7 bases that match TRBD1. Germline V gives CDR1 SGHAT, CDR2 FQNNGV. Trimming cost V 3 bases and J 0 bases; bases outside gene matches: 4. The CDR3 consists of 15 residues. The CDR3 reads CASSLTGQMNTEAFF. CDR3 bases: TGTGCCAGCAGCTTGACAGGGCAAATGAACACTGAAGCTTTCTTT.

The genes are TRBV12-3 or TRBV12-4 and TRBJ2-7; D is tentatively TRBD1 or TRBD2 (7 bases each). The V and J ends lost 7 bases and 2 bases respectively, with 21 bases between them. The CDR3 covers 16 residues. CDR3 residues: CASTQGGQGSTYEQYF. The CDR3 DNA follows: TGTGCCAGCACCCAGGGGGGGCAGGGGTCTACCTACGAGCAGTACTTC.

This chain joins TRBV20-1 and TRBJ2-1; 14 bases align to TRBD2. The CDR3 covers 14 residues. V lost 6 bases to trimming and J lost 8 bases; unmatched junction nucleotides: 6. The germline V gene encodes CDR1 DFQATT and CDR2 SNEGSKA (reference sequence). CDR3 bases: TGCAGTGCCACGACTAGCGGGGGGGTCTATGAGCAGTTCTTC. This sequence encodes CSATTSGGVYEQFF.

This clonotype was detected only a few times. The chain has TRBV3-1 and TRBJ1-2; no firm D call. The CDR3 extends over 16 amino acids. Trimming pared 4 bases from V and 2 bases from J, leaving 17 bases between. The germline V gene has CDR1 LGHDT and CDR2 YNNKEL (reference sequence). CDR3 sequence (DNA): TGTGCCAGCAGCCCAGGACGGCAGTTGACAAACTATGGCTACACCTTC. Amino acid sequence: CASSPGRQLTNYGYTF. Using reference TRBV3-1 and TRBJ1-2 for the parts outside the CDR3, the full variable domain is DTAVSQTPKYLVTQMGNDKSIKCEQNLGHDTMYWYKQDSKKFLKIMFSYNNKELIINETVPNRFSPKSPDKAHLNLHINSLELGDSAVYFCASSPGRQLTNYGYTFGSGTRLTVV.

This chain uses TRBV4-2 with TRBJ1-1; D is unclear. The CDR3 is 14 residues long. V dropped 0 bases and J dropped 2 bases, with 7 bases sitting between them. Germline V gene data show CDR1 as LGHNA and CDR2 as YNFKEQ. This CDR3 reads CASSQDLVNTEAFF. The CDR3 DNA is TGTGCCAGCAGCCAAGATTTAGTAAACACTGAAGCTTTCTTT.

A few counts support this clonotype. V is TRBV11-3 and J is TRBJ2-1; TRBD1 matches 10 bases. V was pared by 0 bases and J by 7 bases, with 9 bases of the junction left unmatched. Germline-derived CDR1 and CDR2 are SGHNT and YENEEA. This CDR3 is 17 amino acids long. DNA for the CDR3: TGTGCCAGCAGCTTAGATCTAGGGGACAGGGGTAAAAATGAGCAGTTCTTC. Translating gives CASSLDLGDRGKNEQFF.

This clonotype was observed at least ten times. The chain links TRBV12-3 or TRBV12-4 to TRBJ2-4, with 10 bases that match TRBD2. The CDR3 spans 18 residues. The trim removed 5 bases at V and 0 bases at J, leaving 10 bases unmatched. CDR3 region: CASSPSGGAHRAKNIQYF. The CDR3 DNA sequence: TGTGCCAGCAGTCCAAGCGGGGGGGCCCATAGAGCCAAAAACATTCAGTACTTC.

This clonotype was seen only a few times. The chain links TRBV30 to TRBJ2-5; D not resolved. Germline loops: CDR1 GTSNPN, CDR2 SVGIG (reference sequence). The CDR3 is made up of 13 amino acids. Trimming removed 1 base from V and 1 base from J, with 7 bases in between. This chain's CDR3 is CAWSGGPQETQYF. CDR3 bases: TGTGCCTGGAGTGGAGGACCCCAAGAGACCCAGTACTTC.